The source of this T cell receptor (beta chain) is a study of control samples from healthy donors and cancer patients. This CDR3 is built from 13 residues. The V gene's germline CDR1 is SGHDT and CDR2 YYEEEE. Trimming shortened V by 2 bases and J by 8 bases, and 13 bases separated the two germline ends. Sequencing was performed with immunoSEQ multiplex PCR; in TCRdb, only in-frame clones are kept and a portion is missing. The sample has 90,000 to 110,000 clones, around 89% seen once. The chain recombines TRBV5-6 with TRBJ2-5; D is unresolved. Sequences were obtained from blood. The clonotype originates from a woman aged 50 to 60 in good health. CDR3 residues: CASSFPELGTQYF. The CDR3 bases are TGTGCCAGCAGCTTCCCGGAGCTAGGTACCCAGTACTTC.